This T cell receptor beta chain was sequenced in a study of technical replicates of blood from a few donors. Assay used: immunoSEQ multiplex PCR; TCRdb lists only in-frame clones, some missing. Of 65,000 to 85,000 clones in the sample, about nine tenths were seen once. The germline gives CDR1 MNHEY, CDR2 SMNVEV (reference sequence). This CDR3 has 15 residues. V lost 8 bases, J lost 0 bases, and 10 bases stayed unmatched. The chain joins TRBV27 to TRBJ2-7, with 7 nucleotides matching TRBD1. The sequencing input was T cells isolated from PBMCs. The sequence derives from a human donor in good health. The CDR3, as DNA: TGTGCCAGCCATACCTTAGACAGGGACTCCTACGAGCAGTACTTC. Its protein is CASHTLDRDSYEQYF.